One sample yielded the 12 T cell receptor beta chains listed below, sequenced in a study of a mutant IDH1 vaccine in newly diagnosed glioma. TCRdb's copy holds only in-frame clones and misses some; the assay was immunoSEQ multiplex PCR. Here the sample spans around 92,000 clones, about 80% being singletons. Indicated time point: baseline, week 1 (first vaccination visit). Treatment denoted: pre-vaccination baseline after standard-of-care therapy. Sequences were derived from PBMCs, sampled from a glioma patient treated with radiotherapy, temozolomide or both. Source of these receptors: a woman in her 50s with glioma.

The V call is TRBV27, the J call TRBJ2-1, with TRBD1 identical over 7 bases. CDR3 size: 16 residues. Losses at the gene ends were 8 bases for V and 0 bases for J; bases not matched to a gene: 10. Looked up from germline, CDR1 is MNHEY and CDR2 is SMNVEV (reference sequence). CDR3 region: CASVPTGSNSYNEQFF. In DNA, the CDR3 is TGTGCCAGCGTACCGACAGGGTCAAACTCCTACAATGAGCAGTTCTTC.

The J gene is TRBJ2-7, the V gene TRBV5-6, with TRBD1 as a possible D gene (6 bases). This CDR3 spans 15 amino acids. V lost 7 bases and J 1 base, leaving 18 bases between the germline ends. CDR1 is SGHDT, CDR2 YYEEEE, per germline. CDR3 in DNA: TGTGCCAGCCAAAAGGGGCCAGGGGAGTCCTACGAGCAGTACTTC. Its protein is CASQKGPGESYEQYF.

As concerns this clone: Other nucleotide sequences from this sample produce the same CDR3. The rearrangement joins TRBV9 to TRBJ1-1; D remains ambiguous. The CDR3 is made up of 13 amino acids. V lost 0 bases and J lost 1, with 4 bases in between. Germline V gene data show CDR1 as SGDLS and CDR2 as YYNGEE. CDR3 loop: CASSVDRNTEAFF. The CDR3 region has the DNA TGTGCCAGCAGCGTAGACAGGAACACTGAAGCTTTCTTT.

Concerning this clone: Additional DNA sequences in this sample encode the identical CDR3. The V gene is TRBV5-1, the J gene TRBJ1-2, with unresolved D. The germline CDR1 and CDR2 sequences are SGHRS and YFSETQ. V gave up 0 bases and J gave up 4 bases, with 4 bases separating them. The CDR3 has 12 residues. CDR3 DNA: TGCGCCAGCAGCTTGGGCGGCTATGGCTACACCTTC. Amino acids: CASSLGGYGYTF.

The chain joins TRBV7-8 to TRBJ1-2; 7 nucleotides match TRBD1. Germline trimming cut 1 base from V and 7 bases from J; bases unmatched to any gene: 12. The CDR3 runs to 16 residues. Looked up from germline, CDR1 is SGHVS and CDR2 is FQNEAQ. The CDR3 here is CASSLEGRGFGSGYTF. The CDR3 DNA reads as TGTGCCAGCAGCTTAGAGGGCAGGGGGTTTGGTAGTGGCTACACCTTC.

The chain has TRBV5-6 and TRBJ2-2, with D possibly being TRBD2 (5 bases). The CDR3 contains 14 residues. Trimming pared 0 bases from V and 6 bases from J, leaving 9 bases between. CDR1 and CDR2 (germline): SGHDT, YYEEEE. The CDR3 protein is CASSLALGPGELFF. The CDR3 nucleotides are TGTGCCAGCAGCTTGGCACTAGGGCCCGGGGAGCTGTTTTTT.

V and J are TRBV7-9 and TRBJ2-6; D is unresolved. CDR3 length equals 14 residues. Germline CDR1 reads SEHNR; CDR2 reads FQNEAQ (reference sequence). V was pared by 7 bases and J by 0 bases, with 7 bases between. The CDR3 nucleotides are TGTGCCAGCAAACGGTCCTCTGGGGCCAACGTCCTGACTTTC. It specifies CASKRSSGANVLTF. Combining the CDR3 with reference TRBV7-9 and TRBJ2-6 gives the whole variable domain DTGVSQNPRHKITKRGQNVTFRCDPISEHNRLYWYRQTLGQGPEFLTYFQNEAQLEKSRLLSDRFSAERPKGSFSTLEIQRTEQGDSAMYLCASKRSSGANVLTFGAGSRLTVL.

This clone has just one count. This chain uses TRBV6-5 with TRBJ2-3, with 9 bases lining up with TRBD2. The V gene end was trimmed by 6 bases and the J gene end by 3 bases; junction bases not matched to a gene: 7. Germline CDR1 is MNHEY and CDR2 is SVGAGI. This CDR3 has 15 residues. CDR3 sequence: CASRSPGLATDTQYF. The CDR3, as DNA: TGTGCCAGCAGGTCCCCGGGACTAGCAACAGATACGCAGTATTTT.

The chain recombines TRBV6-5 with TRBJ2-2; TRBD1 matches 8 bases. The germline V gene has CDR1 MNHEY and CDR2 SVGAGI. With V trimmed by 5 bases and J by 3 bases, 5 bases remained unmatched. The CDR3 runs to 15 residues. CDR3 region: CASSRQGSYTGELFF. The CDR3 DNA sequence: TGTGCCAGCAGTCGACAGGGGTCTTACACCGGGGAGCTGTTTTTT.

CDR3 coding DNA: TGTGCCAGCAGTTCGACAAGTCGGAGGGAGACCCAGTACTTC. Its protein product is CASSSTSRRETQYF. The J gene is TRBJ2-5, the V gene TRBV6-5; TRBD2 might be the D (5 bases). This CDR3 has 14 amino acids. Germline CDR1 reads MNHEY; CDR2 reads SVGAGI. V lost 4 bases, J lost 5 bases, and 14 bases lay in between.

The chain carries TRBV7-8 and TRBJ1-2; perhaps TRBD1 as D (5 bases). Trimming took 0 bases from V and 3 from J, leaving 14 bases between them. CDR3 length: 16 amino acids. Germline V gene sequence: CDR1 SGHVS, CDR2 FQNEAQ. The DNA for the CDR3 is TGTGCCAGCAGCTTAGCGCAGAGGGGTGCAGACTATGGCTACACCTTC. This codes for CASSLAQRGADYGYTF.

V and J are TRBV5-1 and TRBJ2-7, with D unresolved. Germline CDR1 and CDR2: SGHRS and YFSETQ. Between the trimmed V and J ends, which lost 4 bases and 0 bases, there was a span of 14 bases. This CDR3 comprises 15 residues. Here the CDR3 reads CASSPKGLPSYEQYF. Written as DNA, the CDR3 is TGCGCCAGCAGCCCCAAGGGCCTCCCCTCCTACGAGCAGTACTTC. Combining the CDR3 with reference TRBV5-1 and TRBJ2-7 gives the whole variable domain KAGVTQTPRYLIKTRGQQVTLSCSPISGHRSVSWYQQTPGQGLQFLFEYFSETQRNKGNFPGRFSGRQFSNSRSEMNVSTLELGDSALYLCASSPKGLPSYEQYFGPGTRLTVT.